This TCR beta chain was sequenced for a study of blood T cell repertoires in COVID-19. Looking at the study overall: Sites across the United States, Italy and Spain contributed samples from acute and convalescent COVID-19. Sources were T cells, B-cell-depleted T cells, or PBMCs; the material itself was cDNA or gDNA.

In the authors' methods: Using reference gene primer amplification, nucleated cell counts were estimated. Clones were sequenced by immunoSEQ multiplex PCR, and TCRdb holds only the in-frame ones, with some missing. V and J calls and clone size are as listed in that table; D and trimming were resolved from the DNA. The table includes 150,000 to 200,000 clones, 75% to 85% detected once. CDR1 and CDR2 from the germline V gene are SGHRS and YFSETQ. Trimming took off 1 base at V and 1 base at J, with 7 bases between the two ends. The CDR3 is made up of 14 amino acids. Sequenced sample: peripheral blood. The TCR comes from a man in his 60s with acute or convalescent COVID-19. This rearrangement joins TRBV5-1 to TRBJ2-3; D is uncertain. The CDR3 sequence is CASSLHGGTDTQYF. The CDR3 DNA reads TGCGCCAGCAGCTTGCATGGAGGCACAGATACGCAGTATTTT.